The 10 T cell receptor beta chains listed next were all sequenced from one sample in a study of vaccination effects on CD4 cells after COVID-19. Antigens of these TCRs are unknown. TCRdb keeps only in-frame clones here, not all; method: immunoSEQ multiplex PCR. The data hold around 70,000 clones, with over 60% observed a single time. CD4+ T cell isolation took place after approximately 11 days of culture. The sample consisted of CD4+ T cells from PBMCs cultured without peptide, taken before COVID-19 vaccination. All receptors come from a human donor who received a COVID-19 vaccine.

CDR3 in DNA: TGTGCCAGCAGTTTGATTGCAGGCTATAGCAATCAGCCCCAGCATTTT. Its protein product is CASSLIAGYSNQPQHF. The chain uses TRBV27 and TRBJ1-5, with no clear D. The germline V and J ends were trimmed by 3 bases and 0 bases, with 12 bases remaining between them. The germline V gene encodes CDR1 MNHEY and CDR2 SMNVEV (reference sequence). CDR3 length: 16 amino acids.

Here the CDR3 reads CASSDARGPRGTGELFF. The CDR3 bases are TGTGCCAGCAGCGACGCCAGGGGCCCTCGCGGCACCGGGGAGCTGTTTTTT. The chain couples TRBV5-4 to TRBJ2-2; the D gene is possibly TRBD1 (6 bases). Deletions cut 4 bases from V and 4 bases from J, with 20 bases between. CDR3 length: 17 amino acids. Germline loops: CDR1 SGHNT, CDR2 YYREEE (reference sequence).

This clone was found once. CDR3 amino acids: CAWSKDRGLETQYF. The DNA for the CDR3 is TGTGCCTGGAGTAAGGACAGGGGGCTTGAGACCCAGTACTTC. The rearrangement links TRBV30 to TRBJ2-5; 11 bases agree with TRBD1. The CDR3 length is 14 residues. The junction had 4 bases not matched to a gene; V was cut back by 2 bases and J by 5 bases. Per the germline V gene, CDR1 is GTSNPN and CDR2 is SVGIG (reference sequence).

V and J are TRBV5-8 and TRBJ2-3; 9 bases are a match to TRBD1. Germline V gene sequence: CDR1 SGHTS, CDR2 YDEGEE. The CDR3 extends over 16 amino acids. Germline trimming cut 7 bases from V and 0 bases from J; bases unmatched to any gene: 9. The CDR3 here is CASPSIQGASTDTQYF. Here the CDR3 DNA reads TGTGCCAGCCCATCGATACAGGGGGCTAGCACAGATACGCAGTATTTT.

The CDR3 nucleotides are TGTGCCAGCAGCATCGGACAGGGAGCCAATCAGCCCCAGCATTTT. Protein: CASSIGQGANQPQHF. This chain joins TRBV7-9 and TRBJ1-5, with 8 bases identical to TRBD1. CDR1 SEHNR and CDR2 FQNEAQ come from the germline V gene (reference sequence). With V trimmed by 5 bases and J by 3 bases, 6 bases remained unmatched. The CDR3 spans 15 residues. The full variable domain, rest sourced from reference TRBV7-9 and TRBJ1-5, is DTGVSQNPRHKITKRGQNVTFRCDPISEHNRLYWYRQTLGQGPEFLTYFQNEAQLEKSRLLSDRFSAERPKGSFSTLEIQRTEQGDSAMYLCASSIGQGANQPQHFGDGTRLSIL.

This chain connects TRBV6-4 to TRBJ2-2, with a weak D call TRBD2 (6 bases). CDR1 and CDR2 from the germline V gene are MRHNA and SNTAGT. Between the trimmed V and J ends, which lost 6 bases and 11 bases, there was a span of 22 bases. The CDR3 contains 15 residues. The CDR3 sequence: CASRGTGTPSGELFF. The CDR3 nucleotides are TGTGCCAGCAGAGGGACCGGGACTCCTTCTGGAGAGCTGTTTTTT.

This rearrangement joins TRBV5-1 to TRBJ2-5, with a weak D call TRBD1 (6 bases). This CDR3 comprises 13 residues. Trimming cost V 3 bases and J 5 bases, with 11 bases left between them. Germline V CDR1 and CDR2: SGHRS, YFSETQ. The CDR3 loop reads CASSSSTGETQYF. In DNA, the CDR3 is TGCGCCAGCAGCTCTTCAACAGGGGAGACCCAGTACTTC.

The chain couples TRBV30 to TRBJ1-5; TRBD1 might be the D (6 bases). The V and J ends lost 5 bases and 1 base respectively, with 12 bases between them. Germline V lookup: CDR1 GTSNPN, CDR2 SVGIG (reference sequence). The CDR3 consists of 14 residues. Here the CDR3 DNA reads TGTGCCTGGGGGAACAGGGTGAGCAATCAGCCCCAGCATTTT. Translating gives CAWGNRVSNQPQHF.

The gene calls are TRBV6-5 and TRBJ1-3; D is unclear. The CDR3 extends over 15 amino acids. CDR1 is MNHEY and CDR2 is SVGAGI in the germline V gene. Trimming shortened V by 6 bases and J by 1 base, and 13 bases separated the two germline ends. In DNA form, the CDR3 reads TGTGCCAGCAGCCCGCCTGGACGATCTGGAAACACCATATATTTT. It encodes CASSPPGRSGNTIYF.

J is TRBJ2-5 and V is TRBV24-1, with 8 bases fitting TRBD1. Germline CDR1 is KGHDR and CDR2 is SFDVKD. This CDR3 comprises 15 residues. J lost 7 bases, V lost 4 bases, and 10 bases had no gene match. In DNA, the CDR3 is TGTGCCACCAGTGACCCGGGACAGGTGGAGGGGACCCAGTACTTC. This gives the protein CATSDPGQVEGTQYF.